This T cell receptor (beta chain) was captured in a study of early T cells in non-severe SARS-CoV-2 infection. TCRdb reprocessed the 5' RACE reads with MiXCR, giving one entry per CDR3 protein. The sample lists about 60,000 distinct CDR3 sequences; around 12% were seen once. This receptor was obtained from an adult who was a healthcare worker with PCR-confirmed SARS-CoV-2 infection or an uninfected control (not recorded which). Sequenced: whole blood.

The DNA of the CDR3 is TGTGCCAGCAACCAACCCCAAGCTAACTATGGCTACACCTTC. This translates into CASNQPQANYGYTF. The rearrangement uses TRBV28 and TRBJ1-2, with D uncertain. The CDR3 is 14 residues long. V was trimmed by 7 bases and J by 0 bases, leaving 12 bases between them. Germline CDR1 MDHEN, CDR2 SYDVKM.